A single T cell receptor beta chain is shown here with its context. The antigen is unknown. With 60 Vbeta and 13 Jbeta primers, the PCR was carried out. Authors' data handling: In a later analysis, the count reached about 75 million unique TCR beta chains, with roughly 12 million shared. Data came from immunoSEQ multiplex PCR; TCRdb stores just in-frame clones and leaves some out. The V and J calls and clone size come from that table; D and trimming were worked out from the DNA. Of about 130,000 clones listed, approximately 85% were seen once; the top ten hold 11%. The data stem from a study of cytomegalovirus exposure and HLA in healthy donors. Overall study results and limits: Specificity for CMV antigens was confirmed in vitro for a few of the CMV-associated chains. As a later analysis revealed, the rate of TCR association differed by HLA locus, with DRB1 most and HLA-C fewest.

The germline V gene has CDR1 MDHEN and CDR2 SYDVKM. The ends lost 2 bases at V and 1 base at J; junction bases unmatched: 6. This CDR3 contains 17 residues. The sequence derives from a male donor in good health and CMV-seropositive. V usage is TRBV28 and J usage is TRBJ2-7, with 12 nucleotides matching TRBD2. Sequencing input: PBMCs. Written as DNA, the CDR3 is TGTGCCAGCAGTTTAGGGCCGGGACTAGCGGGTTCCTACGAGCAGTACTTC. Protein: CASSLGPGLAGSYEQYF.